This T cell receptor beta chain was captured by sequencing in a study of CXCR3-negative and CXCR3-positive naive CD8 T cells. Findings and limits, study-wide: Higher TRB CDR3 hydrophobicity marked CXCR3-positive naive cells relative to CXCR3-negative naive cells. Similar levels of surface CD5 were seen between naive subsets; TCR strength was inferred from TRB CDR3 properties.

Carrying UMI labels, the TRB cDNA libraries were prepared through 5' RACE. TCRdb re-called the 5' RACE reads; one entry per CDR3 protein, DNA not given. This listing includes roughly 89,000 distinct CDR3 sequences. Germline lookup yields CDR1 SGHRS and CDR2 YFSETQ. There are 16 residues in the CDR3. Cells that were CD45RO-CCR7+CD27+CD95- constituted naive CD8+ T cells. Details on this clonotype: The antigen is not known.

The chain uses TRBV5-1 and TRBJ1-1. The TCR was taken from a human donor in good health. Some clones in this sample may be carry-over from other donors' samples. The sample taken for sequencing was naive CXCR3- CD8+ T cells from blood. Subset indicated: CD45RO-CCR7+CD27+CD95- naive CD8+ T cells lacking CXCR3 (TNR3-). CDR3 loop: CASSPDAVTQNTEAFF.